These 29 T cell receptor beta chains were sequenced from one sample in a study of neurological immune-mediated disorders. TCRdb re-called the 5' RACE reads through MiXCR, storing one row per CDR3 protein. The data hold about 55,000 distinct CDR3 sequences, with roughly 3.5% observed a single time. Sequenced input: PBMCs. The receptors originated from a young man with multiple sclerosis.

This clonotype appeared many times. The chain has TRBV28 and TRBJ1-5, with TRBD1 as a possible D gene (6 bases). Deletions cut 3 bases from V and 0 bases from J, with 15 bases between. Germline assignment: CDR1 MDHEN and CDR2 SYDVKM. CDR3 length: 17 amino acids. CDR3 sequence: CASSFGQGSYSNQPQHF. Here the CDR3 DNA reads TGTGCCAGCAGTTTCGGGCAGGGGTCATATAGCAATCAGCCCCAGCATTTT. The full variable domain, rest sourced from reference TRBV28 and TRBJ1-5, is DVKVTQSSRYLVKRTGEKVFLECVQDMDHENMFWYRQDPGLGLRLIYFSYDVKMKEKGDIPEGYSVSREKKERFSLILESASTNQTSMYLCASSFGQGSYSNQPQHFGDGTRLSIL.

This clonotype was found many times. The V call is TRBV5-1, the J call TRBJ1-5, with D hard to call. The germline V and J ends were trimmed by 0 bases and 4 bases, with 5 bases remaining between them. CDR3 length: 13 amino acids. Germline values: CDR1 SGHRS, CDR2 YFSETQ. CDR3 nucleotides: TGCGCCAGCAGCTTGGAGGTGAATCAGCCCCAGCATTTT. It encodes CASSLEVNQPQHF.

At least ten counts were recorded for this clonotype. The rearrangement links TRBV4-2 to TRBJ2-1; 11 positions agree with TRBD2. The germline V gene has CDR1 LGHNA and CDR2 YNFKEQ. The CDR3 totals 15 residues. The V segment lost 4 bases and the J segment 4 bases; nucleotides outside the gene matches: 3. The CDR3 reads CASSLRTSGYNEQFF. Written as DNA, the CDR3 is TGTGCCAGCAGCCTTAGGACTAGCGGGTACAATGAGCAGTTCTTC.

This clonotype has at least ten counts. The junction departs from germline at one end; a sequencing error may be responsible. The rearrangement joins TRBV20-1 to TRBJ1-5; D remains unclear. The CDR3 runs 10 residues. CDR1 DFQATT and CDR2 SNEGSKA come from the germline V gene (reference sequence). DNA of the CDR3: TGCAGTGTAGGGCCCCAGCCCCAGAATTTT. The encoded protein is CSVGPQPQNF.

This clonotype was counted ten times or more. The rearrangement joins TRBV11-1 to TRBJ2-3; a weak D match, TRBD2 (6 bases). Germline loops: CDR1 SGHAT, CDR2 FQDESV (reference sequence). The CDR3 is 16 residues long. V shed 1 base and J shed 4 bases, with 15 bases lying between them. The CDR3, as DNA: TGTGCCAGCAGCTTAGTGGGGACTCGGCCCCCAGATACGCAGTATTTT. Amino acid sequence: CASSLVGTRPPDTQYF.

The table lists this clonotype with a few counts. This sequence joins TRBV5-1 and TRBJ1-1, with unresolved D. This CDR3 has 13 amino acids. CDR1 SGHRS and CDR2 YFSETQ come from the germline V gene. V was shortened by 1 base and J by 6 bases, with 10 bases between the two germline ends. The CDR3 DNA follows: TGCGCCAGCAGCTTGTTTGGTTCTTCTGAAGCTTTCTTT. As protein: CASSLFGSSEAFF.

This clonotype was seen repeatedly, ten times or more. The J gene is TRBJ1-2, the V gene TRBV6-5; 7 nucleotides agree with TRBD1. Germline loops: CDR1 MNHEY, CDR2 SVGAGI. Trimming at V came to 7 bases and at J to 6 bases, leaving 14 bases not matched to a gene. The CDR3 sequence is 15 residues long. The DNA of the CDR3 is TGTGCCAGCACTAGGGCCTCCGACAGGGCGAATGGCTACACCTTC. Translation: CASTRASDRANGYTF.

Many counts were recorded for this clonotype. This chain links TRBV25-1 with TRBJ1-1; D remains ambiguous. This CDR3 is built from 14 residues. Trimming removed 0 bases at V and 1 base at J, with 6 bases between. Germline V lookup: CDR1 MGHDK, CDR2 SYGVNS. The CDR3 DNA reads as TGTGCCAGCAGTGAATACGGCCAGAACACTGAAGCTTTCTTT. This gives the protein CASSEYGQNTEAFF.

This clonotype was observed at least ten times. V usage is TRBV5-1 and J usage is TRBJ2-1; D ambiguous. CDR1 SGHRS and CDR2 YFSETQ come from the germline V gene. The CDR3 contains 13 residues. V was pared by 5 bases and J by 2 bases, with 8 bases between. CDR3 residues: CASRQETYNEQFF. As DNA, the CDR3 is TGCGCCAGCAGGCAGGAAACCTACAATGAGCAGTTCTTC.

As concerns this clonotype: A clone one base away is much larger, so this may be a read error. V and J are TRBV6-1 and TRBJ2-6, with D possibly TRBD1 on 5 matching bases. The CDR3 contains 15 residues. Germline assignment: CDR1 MNHNS and CDR2 SASEGT. CDR3 bases: TGTGCCAGCAGTGGCCGTCTCTCTGGGGCCAAAGTCCTGACTTTC. Protein sequence: CASSGRLSGAKVLTF.

This clonotype was counted between two and nine times. The CDR3 region has the DNA TGTGCCAGCAGCCGGCAGGGTGAAAAACTGTTTTTT. Its translation is CASSRQGEKLFF. This chain links TRBV4-2 with TRBJ1-4, with a possible D match to TRBD1 (5 bases). V dropped 4 bases and J dropped 7 bases, with 7 bases sitting between them. Looked up from germline, CDR1 is LGHNA and CDR2 is YNFKEQ. CDR3 length: 12 amino acids.

This clonotype occurred many times. The V and J genes are TRBV20-1 and TRBJ2-7; 9 bases fit TRBD2. Germline CDR1 and CDR2: DFQATT and SNEGSKA (reference sequence). The CDR3 runs to 13 residues. The ends lost 0 bases at V and 3 bases at J; junction bases unmatched: 0. The CDR3 DNA reads as TGCAGTGCTAGAGAGACTAGCGGCTACGAGCAGTACTTC. Protein sequence: CSARETSGYEQYF.

This clonotype was detected many times. The rearrangement links TRBV4-1 to TRBJ2-3, with D possibly TRBD2 on 6 matching bases. The CDR3 length is 15 residues. Germline V lookup: CDR1 MGHRA, CDR2 YSYEKL. V lost 4 bases to trimming and J lost 2 bases, with 13 bases between them. The CDR3 loop is CASSRPGTSTDTQYF. The DNA of the CDR3 is TGCGCCAGCAGCCGTCCCGGGACTTCCACAGATACGCAGTATTTT.

This clonotype was picked up many times. This chain joins TRBV3-1 and TRBJ1-3; unclear D gene. Trimming removed 4 bases from V and 3 bases from J, with 16 bases in between. This CDR3 region has 16 residues. The germline gives CDR1 LGHDT, CDR2 YNNKEL (reference sequence). In nucleotides, the CDR3 is TGTGCCAGCAGCCCCAACGCCAAGGTCAGTGGAAACACCATATATTTT. Encoded protein: CASSPNAKVSGNTIYF. The full variable domain, with the rest looked up from reference TRBV3-1 and TRBJ1-3, is DTAVSQTPKYLVTQMGNDKSIKCEQNLGHDTMYWYKQDSKKFLKIMFSYNNKELIINETVPNRFSPKSPDKAHLNLHINSLELGDSAVYFCASSPNAKVSGNTIYFGEGSWLTVV.

This clonotype has at least ten counts. This chain joins TRBV29-1 and TRBJ2-5; 8 positions match TRBD2. This CDR3 is 16 amino acids long. Germline loops: CDR1 SQVTM, CDR2 ANQGSEA. V trimming: 0 bases; J trimming: 5 bases; junction bases outside the gene matches: 11. The CDR3 region has the DNA TGCAGCGTTGAAGATCAACGGGGGGGGCTAGGGGAGACCCAGTACTTC. Its protein product is CSVEDQRGGLGETQYF.

This clonotype was seen at least ten times. The chain combines TRBV25-1 with TRBJ2-6; D not resolved. V was cut by 10 bases and J by 0 bases, with 13 bases left in between. Per germline, CDR1 MGHDK and CDR2 SYGVNS. This CDR3 contains 15 residues. CDR3 sequence: CANKGPRSGANVLTF. The CDR3 bases are TGTGCCAATAAAGGCCCGCGCTCTGGGGCCAACGTCCTGACTTTC.

With regard to this clonotype: One base away lies a much larger clone, so this may be a sequencing read error. The CDR3 coding sequence is TGTGCCAGCAGTTTCGCGGTGGGGGAAGGTAGCCAGACTGAAGCTTTCTTT. Protein sequence: CASSFAVGEGSQTEAFF. The chain carries TRBV28 and TRBJ1-1; a weak D match, TRBD1 (5 bases). CDR1 and CDR2 from the germline V gene are MDHEN and SYDVKM. Trimming pared 3 bases from V and 5 bases from J, leaving 22 bases between. The CDR3 is made up of 17 amino acids.

This clonotype was detected many times. V usage is TRBV20-1 and J usage is TRBJ2-3, with TRBD2 matching 11 bases. Germline CDR1 DFQATT, CDR2 SNEGSKA (reference sequence). This CDR3 has 15 residues. After removal of 3 bases from V and 2 bases from J, the junction contained 4 bases not matched to a gene. CDR3 protein: CSARGTSGPTDTQYF. The CDR3 coding sequence is TGCAGTGCTAGGGGGACTAGCGGACCCACAGATACGCAGTATTTT.

This clonotype appeared many times. The chain recombines TRBV20-1 with TRBJ1-3; D ambiguous. CDR1 is DFQATT and CDR2 is SNEGSKA in the germline V gene (reference sequence). The CDR3 runs 14 residues. Trimming removed 5 bases from V and 0 bases from J, with 11 bases in between. The CDR3 DNA follows: TGCAGTGCTCGCCCACCTAACTCTGGAAACACCATATATTTT. It translates to CSARPPNSGNTIYF.

This clonotype was seen at least ten times. The V call is TRBV20-1, the J call TRBJ1-1; TRBD1 is a possible D gene (5 bases). Germline V gives CDR1 DFQATT, CDR2 SNEGSKA (reference sequence). Trimming removed 2 bases from V and 1 base from J, with 11 bases in between. This CDR3 spans 14 amino acids. The CDR3 DNA sequence: TGCAGTGCTAGACAGGGTTTGGGGAACACTGAAGCTTTCTTT. Translated, it gives CSARQGLGNTEAFF.

Worth noting for this clonotype: A much larger clone sits a single nucleotide away, making a read error possible. The chain links TRBV5-1 to TRBJ2-1; maybe TRBD2 (6 bases). The germline V gene encodes CDR1 SGHRS and CDR2 YFSETQ. The CDR3 runs 16 residues. V lost 3 bases, J lost 0 bases, and 13 bases lay in between. CDR3 protein: CASSWTIGSSYNEQFF. In DNA form, the CDR3 reads TGCGCCAGCAGCTGGACTATCGGGAGCTCCTACAATGAGCAGTTCTTC. Complete variable domain (other parts from reference TRBV5-1 and TRBJ2-1): KAGVTQTPRYLIKTRGQQVTLSCSPISGHRSVSWYQQTPGQGLQFLFEYFSETQRNKGNFPGRFSGRQFSNSRSEMNVSTLELGDSALYLCASSWTIGSSYNEQFFGPGTRLTVL.

This clonotype occurred many times. J is TRBJ1-1 and V is TRBV12-3 or TRBV12-4, with 7 bases identical to TRBD1. The CDR3 is 13 amino acids. V was clipped by 3 bases and J by 6 bases; unmatched bases: 4. The CDR3 DNA sequence: TGTGCCAGCAGTTTTGAGACAGGGCCTGAAGCTTTCTTT. It specifies CASSFETGPEAFF.

This clonotype has ten or more counts. The chain uses TRBV3-1 and TRBJ1-1; D gene uncertain. The length of the CDR3 is 13 residues. Between the trimmed V and J ends, which lost 4 bases and 6 bases, there was a span of 12 bases. Germline V CDR1 and CDR2: LGHDT, YNNKEL (reference sequence). Here the CDR3 DNA reads TGTGCCAGCAGCCTCTCGAAGCTGGCTGAAGCTTTCTTT. Translation gives CASSLSKLAEAFF.

In this sample, this clonotype turned up many times. This chain links TRBV20-1 with TRBJ1-1; 9 nucleotides line up with TRBD1. In germline, CDR1 is DFQATT, CDR2 SNEGSKA (reference sequence). This CDR3 is built from 15 residues. With V trimmed by 3 bases and J by 3 bases, 8 bases remained unmatched. The CDR3 is CSARGTGSGDTEAFF. The CDR3 bases are TGCAGTGCTAGGGGGACAGGGAGCGGGGACACTGAAGCTTTCTTT.

This clonotype was seen ten or more times. The gene calls are TRBV20-1 and TRBJ2-7; 9 nucleotides line up with TRBD1. V gave up 3 bases and J gave up 3 bases; unmatched junction bases: 6. The CDR3 loop spans 14 amino acids. Germline values: CDR1 DFQATT, CDR2 SNEGSKA (reference sequence). The CDR3 DNA sequence: TGCAGTGCTAGTACGGGACAGGGCGGCTACGAGCAGTACTTC. It encodes CSASTGQGGYEQYF.

In its sample, this clonotype was seen many times. The chain joins TRBV12-3 or TRBV12-4 to TRBJ2-3, with 8 bases matching TRBD2. The CDR3 sequence is 16 residues long. After removal of 2 bases from V and 5 bases from J, the junction contained 9 bases not matched to a gene. The CDR3 nucleotides are TGTGCCAGCAGTTTATCTGAGACTAGCGCAAAAGATACGCAGTATTTT. Protein sequence: CASSLSETSAKDTQYF.

This clonotype has a count of ten or more. V gene TRBV12-3 or TRBV12-4 combines with J gene TRBJ2-7; D remains unclear. The CDR3 consists of 11 residues. Trimming removed 8 bases at V and 2 bases at J, with 7 bases between. DNA of the CDR3: TGTGCCAGCCCGCTAGCCTACGAGCAGTACTTC. Translated, it gives CASPLAYEQYF.

There are many counts of this clonotype. The chain employs TRBV27 and TRBJ1-5; TRBD1 might be the D (5 bases). This CDR3 region has 15 residues. From germline, CDR1 is MNHEY and CDR2 SMNVEV (reference sequence). V lost 7 bases, J lost 1 base, and 14 bases lay in between. CDR3 sequence reads: CASNSRGESNQPQHF. The DNA of the CDR3 is TGTGCCAGCAACTCTAGAGGGGAGAGCAATCAGCCCCAGCATTTT.

The table lists this clonotype with many counts. The chain uses TRBV7-9 and TRBJ1-6; 8 bases are a match to TRBD1. V gave up 6 bases and J gave up 9 bases; unmatched junction bases: 7. The CDR3 is 14 residues long. Germline CDR1 and CDR2: SEHNR and FQNEAQ (reference sequence). The CDR3 DNA reads TGTGCCAGCAGAAGTGACAGGGGTGGTTCACCCCTCCACTTT. It encodes CASRSDRGGSPLHF.